What follows is one T cell receptor (beta chain) and its context. Taking its sample share into account, this clonotype is medium-sized (0.01 to 0.1%). What antigen it recognizes has not been identified. Base qualities were left out, and no much larger clone turns up one base away. RNA was isolated from bulk, unsorted tissue, and RNA quality was assessed with a NanoDrop ND-1000 and an Agilent 2100. The normal lung samples consisted of distant non-tumor tissue collected more than 3 cm from the tumor edge. Newly diagnosed lung cancer patients without prior chemotherapy who had been admitted for thoracic surgery in China between August and November 2014 were enrolled as donors. Anyone who had undergone radiotherapy or chemotherapy before, or who had another cancer at the same time, was left out of the study. Pieces of surgical tissue measuring about 1-2 cm3 were kept in RNAlater solution and stored at -80 degrees C until use.

The library was obtained by multiplex PCR. The listed sequencing device is Illumina HiSeq 2500. TCRbeta libraries were built by three rounds of nested PCR using primers (Table S4), following protocols modified from ARM-PCR. Before sequencing, PCR products in the 200-500 bp range were cut out of the gel and cleaned up using the QIAquick gel extraction kit. Concerning the study's data processing: Reads were cleaned using Trimmomatic, were merged into complete CDR3 sequences using FLASH, and were assigned to V(D)J germline segments using MiTCR. Clonal diversity was calculated as the inverse Simpson's index using VDJtools. Productive reads were defined as in-frame sequences without a premature stop codon. In TCRdb, the public reads were trimmed at Q25 with fastp and aligned with MiXCR, with productive beta chains retained. Records with the same CDR3 protein are collapsed into one entry carrying the most frequent genes and DNA. V and J calls and clone size were set by TCRdb, not the authors. The sample table holds 60,000 to 90,000 distinct CDR3 sequences, of which around 70% were seen once. Roughly a quarter of the sample goes to the ten largest clones.

There are 16 amino acids in the CDR3, from cysteine to phenylalanine inclusive. Of the read, only the CDR3 DNA is kept; its 48 bases are in frame from base 1. V is pruned by 7 bases and J by 3 bases, leaving 9 bases of the junction without a gene match. The CDR1 and CDR2 encoded by the germline V gene are SQVTM and ANQGSEA. This sample is drawn from a study of tumor and adjacent non-tumor tissue in lung cancer listed by TCRdb under 2018. Some background on the complete study: By cancer type, the cohort comprised eleven to twelve adenocarcinoma patients, 2 squamous cell carcinoma patients and 1 small cell lung cancer patient. The roughly 15 patients were aged about 31 to 76 years, included ten or so men and 5 women, and had TNM stage I to III disease. The study compared bulk TCRbeta repertoires from lung tumor tissue and matched distant non-tumor lung tissue of approximately 14 lung cancer patients. Fewer than 35 paired specimens, one tumor and one normal lung sample per patient, were profiled by TCRbeta CDR3 sequencing. A total of some 130 million productive TCRbeta reads were generated by sequencing, corresponding to an average of approximately 4.5 million reads per sample. The full study reports these points: Only around 15 patients were included in the cohort, and the need for larger samples and more detailed clinical data was noted by the authors. Tumor tissue showed significantly higher TCR diversity (inverse Simpson) than normal lung tissue, at 431.37 vs 166.20 (P = 0.0075, Mann-Whitney U test). Neither the sequencing platform nor unique molecular identifiers are mentioned in the methods. Significantly higher TCR diversity was found in younger patients, and higher tumor TCR diversity was associated with shorter overall and disease-free survival. Because peripheral blood was not sequenced, the blood TCRbeta repertoires of the lung cancer patients in the study went unexamined. A significantly larger cumulative share of the repertoire was made up by the top 100 clones in normal lung than in tumor tissue.

This TCR was sampled from a woman aged 50 to 60 with non-small cell lung cancer. Input material: distant non-tumor lung tissue. The chain is encoded by TRBV29-1 joined to TRBJ2-1; a stretch of 13 junction bases matches TRBD2. In nucleotides, the sequence is TGCAGCGCCCCGACTAGCGGGAGGACCTACTACAATGAGCAGTTCTTC. Translated, it reads CSAPTSGRTYYNEQFF.